The source of this TCR beta chain is a study of CD8 T cells in ankylosing spondylitis. Researchers built TCR beta libraries using quantitative 5'-RACE with molecular barcodes. TCRdb re-analysed the 5' RACE reads in MiXCR, keeping a single row per CDR3 protein. Of fewer than 550,000 distinct CDR3 sequences in the sample, about 5.2% are singletons; the top ten hold roughly 3.2%. This clonotype was counted many times. Antigen: not known. The CDR3 extends over 16 amino acids. Germline V gene sequence: CDR1 LGHNA, CDR2 YSLEER. Trimming removed 4 bases from V and 0 bases from J; junction bases left unmatched: 8. Overall study results and limits: In reactive arthritis synovial fluid and blood, some motif variants had been reported before. There was a TCR beta motif, made of several highly homologous variants, that appeared characteristic of ankylosing spondylitis blood. Disease-linked clones reportedly showed significant enrichment in matched ankylosing spondylitis synovial fluid.

The V call is TRBV4-3, the J call TRBJ1-2; 7 positions match TRBD1. Sequencing was performed on blood, either unsorted or a sorted T cell fraction (not recorded which). This TCR came from a male donor with ankylosing spondylitis. The CDR3 DNA follows: TGCGCCAGCAGCCCAGGATGGGACAGACCTAACTATGGCTACACCTTC. Translation gives CASSPGWDRPNYGYTF.